This passage covers 27 T cell receptor beta chains from one sample sequenced in a study of cytomegalovirus exposure and HLA in healthy donors. It was with 60 Vbeta and 13 Jbeta primers that the PCR ran. Libraries were prepared by immunoSEQ multiplex PCR; TCRdb keeps only in-frame clonotypes and omits some of them. The sample comprises 85,000 to 120,000 clones, roughly three quarters of which are singletons, and roughly 9.3% rests with the top ten. The sample consisted of PBMCs. The receptor set was obtained from a male donor in good health and CMV-seropositive.

The chain carries TRBV7-9 and TRBJ1-5; D call uncertain. This CDR3 has 14 residues. The germline CDR1 and CDR2 sequences are SEHNR and FQNEAQ (reference sequence). V dropped 2 bases and J dropped 7 bases, with 12 bases sitting between them. The CDR3 bases are TGTGCCAGCAGCTTATCGGCAGGCTACCAGCCCCAGCATTTT. Protein: CASSLSAGYQPQHF.

The chain couples TRBV9 to TRBJ2-1; 9 positions match TRBD2. Germline V lookup: CDR1 SGDLS, CDR2 YYNGEE. The V gene end was trimmed by 3 bases and the J gene end by 1 base; junction bases not matched to a gene: 8. The CDR3 extends over 17 amino acids. CDR3 DNA sequence: TGTGCCAGCAGCGGTGTTAGCGGGAGAGGATCCTACAATGAGCAGTTCTTC. Protein product: CASSGVSGRGSYNEQFF.

The chain combines TRBV28 with TRBJ2-2; 14 positions match TRBD2. The CDR3 runs to 17 residues. V was pared by 2 bases and J by 7 bases, with 6 bases of the junction left unmatched. The germline gives CDR1 MDHEN, CDR2 SYDVKM. CDR3 amino acids: CASSLLRLAGGVGELFF. The CDR3 nucleotides read TGTGCCAGCAGTTTACTCAGACTAGCGGGAGGGGTCGGGGAGCTGTTTTTT.

The chain joins TRBV10-3 to TRBJ1-1; D ambiguous. CDR3 length: 15 residues. Germline loops: CDR1 ENHRY, CDR2 SYGVKD. V was trimmed by 6 bases and J by 4 bases, leaving 18 bases between them. The chain's CDR3 is CAISPGGPDGTEAFF. DNA for the CDR3: TGTGCCATCAGCCCGGGAGGACCAGACGGCACTGAAGCTTTCTTT.

The rearrangement uses TRBV28 and TRBJ1-4, with D unclear. Germline values: CDR1 MDHEN, CDR2 SYDVKM. The CDR3 loop spans 14 amino acids. V lost 7 bases to trimming and J lost 8 bases, with 17 bases between them. The chain's CDR3 is CASTPFGDVEKLFF. The CDR3 DNA sequence: TGTGCCAGCACCCCGTTCGGAGACGTGGAAAAACTGTTTTTT. Complete variable domain (other parts from reference TRBV28 and TRBJ1-4): DVKVTQSSRYLVKRTGEKVFLECVQDMDHENMFWYRQDPGLGLRLIYFSYDVKMKEKGDIPEGYSVSREKKERFSLILESASTNQTSMYLCASTPFGDVEKLFFGSGTQLSVL.

This clone came up a few times. The chain uses TRBV7-3 and TRBJ2-1, with unresolved D. The CDR3 runs 16 residues. Germline CDR1 is SGHTA and CDR2 is FQGTGA. The V end was cut by 2 bases, the J end by 0 bases, with 11 bases between. DNA of the CDR3: TGTGCCAGCAGCTTAGACGCTACTACCTCCTACAATGAGCAGTTCTTC. Its protein is CASSLDATTSYNEQFF.

The chain carries TRBV7-6 and TRBJ2-5; maybe TRBD1 (8 bases). The J call could be wrong; TRBJ2-7 is a better fit for the DNA end. The CDR3 has 16 residues. Germline loops: CDR1 SGHVS, CDR2 FNYEAQ. The CDR3, as DNA: TGTGCCAGCAGCCCAGGACAGGGAGGGGTTGGCTACGAGCAGTACTTC. Its protein product is CASSPGQGGVGYEQYF.

This chain links TRBV7-9 with TRBJ2-2; the match to TRBD2 covers 10 bases. CDR1 and CDR2 (germline): SEHNR, FQNEAQ (reference sequence). V lost 5 bases and J lost 3; bases outside the gene matches: 3. This CDR3 region has 15 residues. This chain's CDR3 is CASSPSGRDTGELFF. The CDR3 nucleotides are TGTGCCAGCAGCCCTAGCGGGAGAGACACCGGGGAGCTGTTTTTT.

The V and J genes are TRBV6-1 and TRBJ1-6; D is undetermined. Trimming removed 1 base from V and 6 bases from J, with 13 bases in between. Germline V lookup: CDR1 MNHNS, CDR2 SASEGT. The CDR3 is 16 amino acids. CDR3 sequence reads: CASSEVEYLSNSPLHF. DNA of the CDR3: TGTGCCAGCAGTGAAGTGGAGTACCTCAGTAATTCACCCCTCCACTTT.

The rearrangement uses TRBV28 and TRBJ2-5, with D unclear. Germline assignment: CDR1 MDHEN and CDR2 SYDVKM. The length of the CDR3 is 12 residues. V was pared by 4 bases and J by 7 bases, with 10 bases between. The DNA of the CDR3 is TGTGCCAGCAGTTCCCCCCGAGGGACCCAGTACTTC. The encoded protein is CASSSPRGTQYF. Based on the CDR3 plus reference TRBV28 and TRBJ2-5, the full variable domain is DVKVTQSSRYLVKRTGEKVFLECVQDMDHENMFWYRQDPGLGLRLIYFSYDVKMKEKGDIPEGYSVSREKKERFSLILESASTNQTSMYLCASSSPRGTQYFGPGTRLLVL.

This chain connects TRBV19 to TRBJ2-7, with D perhaps TRBD1 (5 bases). The CDR3 runs 14 residues. Germline CDR1 LNHDA, CDR2 SQIVND (reference sequence). Trimming removed 5 bases from V and 3 bases from J, with 14 bases in between. In DNA form, the CDR3 reads TGTGCCAGTAGTGTTACAGGTGTGGGCTACGAGCAGTACTTC. Translation: CASSVTGVGYEQYF.

This clone has more than one count but fewer than ten. The rearrangement uses TRBV5-6 and TRBJ2-7; maybe TRBD1 (5 bases). CDR1 is SGHDT and CDR2 is YYEEEE in the germline V gene. The germline V and J ends were trimmed by 4 bases and 1 base, with 12 bases remaining between them. The CDR3 runs 14 residues. Here the CDR3 reads CASSVLTVSYEQYF. The CDR3 region has the DNA TGTGCCAGCAGCGTCCTGACAGTTTCCTACGAGCAGTACTTC.

The V and J genes are TRBV4-1 and TRBJ1-4, with 8 nucleotides matching TRBD1. Losses at the gene ends were 5 bases for V and 8 bases for J; bases not matched to a gene: 7. Germline CDR1 is MGHRA and CDR2 is YSYEKL. The CDR3 runs 14 residues. CDR3 bases: TGCGCCAGCAGCTCTTGGACAGGGAGGGAAAAACTGTTTTTT. Its protein product is CASSSWTGREKLFF.

J is TRBJ2-7 and V is TRBV19; 7 bases align to TRBD2. The V gene's germline CDR1 is LNHDA and CDR2 SQIVND (reference sequence). This CDR3 region has 15 residues. The trim removed 6 bases at V and 2 bases at J, leaving 10 bases unmatched. The CDR3 DNA reads as TGTGCCAGTAGCCCTACCGGGCGGGGGACCTACGAGCAGTACTTC. Protein: CASSPTGRGTYEQYF.

This sequence joins TRBV6-1 and TRBJ2-1, with D possibly TRBD2 on 5 matching bases. Trimming pared 6 bases from V and 4 bases from J, leaving 16 bases between. The V gene's germline CDR1 is MNHNS and CDR2 SASEGT. The CDR3 is made up of 15 amino acids. This CDR3 is CASSLLEGGYNEQFF. The CDR3 nucleotides read TGTGCCAGCAGCCTACTAGAGGGTGGATACAATGAGCAGTTCTTC.

This chain links TRBV9 with TRBJ2-5, with D perhaps TRBD2 (6 bases). The CDR3 covers 13 residues. Germline V gene lookup returns CDR1 SGDLS and CDR2 YYNGEE. Deletions cut 3 bases from V and 8 bases from J, with 14 bases between. The CDR3 spells CASSADGRPTQYF. In DNA, the CDR3 is TGTGCCAGCAGCGCCGATGGGAGGCCAACCCAGTACTTC. Combining the CDR3 with reference TRBV9 and TRBJ2-5 gives the whole variable domain DSGVTQTPKHLITATGQRVTLRCSPRSGDLSVYWYQQSLDQGLQFLIQYYNGEERAKGNILERFSAQQFPDLHSELNLSSLELGDSALYFCASSADGRPTQYFGPGTRLLVL.

This clone was counted only a few times. J is TRBJ1-5 and V is TRBV28; TRBD1 matches 8 bases. The CDR3 has 13 residues. V lost 11 bases to trimming and J lost 4 bases; unmatched junction nucleotides: 7. CDR1 is MDHEN, CDR2 SYDVKM, per germline. CDR3 amino acids: CAAHQGANQPQHF. CDR3 bases: TGTGCCGCCCACCAGGGGGCAAATCAGCCCCAGCATTTT.

This clone was detected only once. The rearrangement links TRBV7-2 to TRBJ2-1, with D perhaps TRBD2 (7 bases). CDR1 SGHTA and CDR2 FQGNSA come from the germline V gene. The V gene lost 3 bases and the J gene lost 5 bases, with 14 bases spanning the gap. The CDR3 spans 15 residues. The CDR3 loop reads CASSLRGGGDNEQFF. In DNA form, the CDR3 reads TGTGCCAGCAGCTTGAGGGGGGGAGGCGACAATGAGCAGTTCTTC.

The CDR3 sequence is CASSLALAGSTDTQYF. The CDR3 nucleotides are TGTGCCAGCAGCTTAGCTCTAGCGGGGAGCACAGATACGCAGTATTTT. V is TRBV7-9 and J is TRBJ2-3; TRBD2 matches 9 bases. Per germline, CDR1 SEHNR and CDR2 FQNEAQ (reference sequence). This CDR3 region has 16 residues. After removal of 0 bases from V and 0 bases from J, the junction contained 1 base not matched to a gene.

The rearrangement joins TRBV15 to TRBJ1-1, with D unresolved. The germline V and J ends were trimmed by 3 bases and 7 bases, with 9 bases remaining between them. Per the germline V gene, CDR1 is LNHNV and CDR2 is YYDKDF (reference sequence). The CDR3 loop spans 12 amino acids. CDR3 sequence reads: CATSSSGLEAFF. The CDR3, as DNA: TGTGCCACCAGCAGTTCTGGGCTTGAAGCTTTCTTT.

This clone was detected only a few times. The chain employs TRBV9 and TRBJ2-1; 9 bases agree with TRBD2. Trimming at V came to 0 bases and at J to 5 bases, leaving 9 bases not matched to a gene. This CDR3 is 17 amino acids long. Germline loops: CDR1 SGDLS, CDR2 YYNGEE. DNA of the CDR3: TGTGCCAGCAGCGTAGGGGGGGGGCTAGCGGGGAACAATGAGCAGTTCTTC. Translation gives CASSVGGGLAGNNEQFF.

CDR3 amino acids: CASSVGPGANVLTF. As DNA, the CDR3 is TGTGCCAGCAGCGTAGGGCCTGGGGCCAACGTCCTGACTTTC. The chain employs TRBV9 and TRBJ2-6; the D is unclear. V was pared by 0 bases and J by 2 bases, with 3 bases between. CDR1 and CDR2 from the germline V gene are SGDLS and YYNGEE. The CDR3 runs 14 residues.

This chain links TRBV4-2 with TRBJ1-5; D uncertain. The CDR3 length is 13 residues. The V end lost 4 bases, the J end lost 5 bases, and 9 bases lay between the germline ends. Germline-derived CDR1 and CDR2 are LGHNA and YNFKEQ. CDR3 region: CASSPGRDQPQHF. The CDR3 DNA follows: TGTGCCAGCAGCCCCGGGAGGGATCAGCCCCAGCATTTT.

CDR3 in amino acids: CSARRTDEAFF. The CDR3 DNA reads TGCAGTGCTAGACGGACAGATGAAGCTTTCTTT. The chain links TRBV20-1 to TRBJ1-1; tentative D call: TRBD1 (6 bases). V was cut by 2 bases and J by 7 bases, with 8 bases left in between. The CDR3 is made up of 11 amino acids. From germline, CDR1 is DFQATT and CDR2 SNEGSKA (reference sequence).

This CDR3 is CASSPDRVPYEQYF. As DNA, the CDR3 is TGTGCCAGTAGCCCTGACAGGGTCCCCTACGAGCAGTACTTC. This sequence joins TRBV19 and TRBJ2-7; 7 bases map to TRBD1. Germline trimming cut 6 bases from V and 2 bases from J; bases unmatched to any gene: 7. Germline CDR1 reads LNHDA; CDR2 reads SQIVND (reference sequence). The CDR3 has 14 residues.

The chain links TRBV27 to TRBJ2-2; 9 bases agree with TRBD1. The CDR3 is 13 amino acids. With 7 bases clipped from V and 15 bases from J, the junction kept 12 bases outside the gene matches. Germline assignment: CDR1 MNHEY and CDR2 SMNVEV (reference sequence). CDR3: CASIGPDRGKVFF. The CDR3 coding sequence is TGTGCCAGCATAGGTCCCGACAGGGGGAAGGTGTTTTTT.

This clone was detected a few times. CDR3 sequence: CASKPAGGSYNEQFF. CDR3 DNA sequence: TGTGCCAGCAAACCAGCGGGAGGATCCTACAATGAGCAGTTCTTC. J is TRBJ2-1 and V is TRBV25-1, with 9 nucleotides matching TRBD2. The CDR3 consists of 15 residues. Germline V lookup: CDR1 MGHDK, CDR2 SYGVNS. After removal of 7 bases from V and 1 base from J, the junction contained 5 bases not matched to a gene.